This T cell receptor (beta chain) was sequenced during a study of T cell responses to AZD1222 COVID-19 vaccine. Looked up from germline, CDR1 is KGHDR and CDR2 is SFDVKD. This CDR3 is 15 amino acids long. V gave up 3 bases and J gave up 2 bases; unmatched junction bases: 4. Clones were read by immunoSEQ multiplex PCR, and TCRdb kept only the in-frame ones, dropping some. The repertoire holds some 150,000 clones, with around 85% as singletons. This rearrangement joins TRBV24-1 to TRBJ2-3, with TRBD2 identical over 7 bases. The receptor's source is an adult who received the MenACWY meningococcal vaccine as a control. The sample here was peripheral blood, taken 28 days after the second dose of the MenACWY control vaccine. Written as DNA, the CDR3 is TGTGCCACCAGTGATAGGCGGGGGATCACAGATACGCAGTATTTT. The encoded protein is CATSDRRGITDTQYF.